What follows are 17 T cell receptor beta chains derived from one specimen sequenced in a study of post-analysis software for immune sequencing data. Regarding the study as a whole: The five TRBV segments detected at higher frequency in patients than in controls included TRBV5-6, TRBV5-1 and TRBV20-1.

The antigens for these receptors are not known. Researchers reported that TCR beta cDNA libraries carried unique molecular identifiers. Using its own MiXCR run on the PCR reads, TCRdb lists one record per CDR3 protein. The table lists about 460,000 distinct CDR3 sequences, approximately 45% of them singletons, with about an eighth in the top ten. Sequenced material: blood. These receptors were obtained from a girl aged 10-17 years with multiple sclerosis.

V and J are TRBV7-2 and TRBJ2-7, with 11 bases that match TRBD2. The CDR3 is made up of 17 amino acids. J was trimmed by 0 bases and V by 4 bases; bases with no gene match: 8. The germline CDR1 and CDR2 sequences are SGHTA and FQGNSA. The CDR3 is CASSSLPGTSGSYEQYF. The CDR3 nucleotides read TGTGCCAGCAGCTCATTACCCGGGACTAGCGGCTCCTACGAGCAGTACTTC.

The chain is built from TRBV12-3 or TRBV12-4 and TRBJ2-3; tentatively, D is TRBD1 (6 bases). The germline V and J ends were trimmed by 5 bases and 4 bases, with 19 bases remaining between them. This CDR3 spans 16 amino acids. The CDR3 here is CASSPGQFLGPDTQYF. The CDR3 region has the DNA TGTGCCAGCAGTCCGGGACAATTCCTCGGCCCAGATACGCAGTATTTT.

This clonotype turned up a few times. This chain links TRBV5-6 with TRBJ2-1, with D possibly matching TRBD1 (6 bases). The CDR3 is made up of 16 amino acids. Germline V gene lookup returns CDR1 SGHDT and CDR2 YYEEEE. The V gene lost 0 bases and the J gene lost 4 bases, with 14 bases spanning the gap. CDR3 coding DNA: TGTGCCAGCAGCTTGGAGGTAGGGACAACTTACAATGAGCAGTTCTTC. It translates to CASSLEVGTTYNEQFF.

The chain carries TRBV4-1 and TRBJ2-7, with D tentatively TRBD1 or TRBD2 (5 bases each). The CDR3 sequence is 15 residues long. Trimming pared 4 bases from V and 3 bases from J, leaving 16 bases between. The V gene's germline CDR1 is MGHRA and CDR2 YSYEKL. Here the CDR3 DNA reads TGCGCCAGCAGCCCCTTAGAGGGGCAGGGCTACGAGCAGTACTTC. Amino acids: CASSPLEGQGYEQYF.

This clonotype was seen more than once but under ten times. The chain carries TRBV28 and TRBJ2-7; TRBD2 aligns across 9 bases. The CDR3 contains 16 residues. Trimming cost V 6 bases and J 2 bases; bases outside gene matches: 11. Germline assignment: CDR1 MDHEN and CDR2 SYDVKM. The CDR3: CASSRASGNVPYEQYF. CDR3 DNA: TGTGCCAGCAGCCGAGCTAGCGGGAACGTACCCTACGAGCAGTACTTC.

The V call is TRBV9, the J call TRBJ2-3; 8 bases are a match to TRBD2. V lost 6 bases and J lost 2; bases outside the gene matches: 17. Germline lookup yields CDR1 SGDLS and CDR2 YYNGEE. The CDR3 is 18 amino acids. For the CDR3, the DNA is TGTGCCAGCACCTCCACTCTTGAGCTAGCGGGCTACACAGATACGCAGTATTTT. This translates into CASTSTLELAGYTDTQYF. Combining the CDR3 with reference TRBV9 and TRBJ2-3 gives the whole variable domain DSGVTQTPKHLITATGQRVTLRCSPRSGDLSVYWYQQSLDQGLQFLIQYYNGEERAKGNILERFSAQQFPDLHSELNLSSLELGDSALYFCASTSTLELAGYTDTQYFGPGTRLTVL.

The gene calls are TRBV7-8 and TRBJ2-1; 9 bases are shared with TRBD2. Per the germline V gene, CDR1 is SGHVS and CDR2 is FQNEAQ. V lost 4 bases to trimming and J lost 5 bases; unmatched junction nucleotides: 6. This CDR3 is 15 amino acids long. CDR3 nucleotide sequence: TGTGCCAGCAGCTCCCACGAGCGGGGGGACAATGAGCAGTTCTTC. As protein: CASSSHERGDNEQFF.

CDR3 nucleotide sequence: TGCGCCAGCAGCTTTGGTGGACCGACCAACTATGGCTACACCTTC. Its translation is CASSFGGPTNYGYTF. The chain employs TRBV5-1 and TRBJ1-2, with D unclear. The V and J ends lost 2 bases and 2 bases respectively, with 13 bases between them. Germline V gene data show CDR1 as SGHRS and CDR2 as YFSETQ. The CDR3 runs 15 residues.

V is TRBV28 and J is TRBJ2-7; 12 positions match TRBD1. The CDR3 loop spans 15 amino acids. The germline CDR1 and CDR2 sequences are MDHEN and SYDVKM. Trimming cost V 5 bases and J 4 bases; bases outside gene matches: 6. The chain's CDR3 is CASSGTGGLRYEQYF. CDR3 bases: TGTGCCAGCAGTGGGACAGGGGGCTTAAGATACGAGCAGTACTTC. Full variable domain (remainder filled in from reference TRBV28 and TRBJ2-7): DVKVTQSSRYLVKRTGEKVFLECVQDMDHENMFWYRQDPGLGLRLIYFSYDVKMKEKGDIPEGYSVSREKKERFSLILESASTNQTSMYLCASSGTGGLRYEQYFGPGTRLTVT.

The genes are TRBV20-1 and TRBJ2-7, with 9 bases identical to TRBD2. The CDR3 is made up of 20 amino acids. The germline CDR1 and CDR2 sequences are DFQATT and SNEGSKA (reference sequence). The V and J ends lost 1 base and 0 bases, in that order; junction bases with no gene match: 19. CDR3 protein: CSARVVDLTVGLASSYEQYF. For the CDR3, the DNA is TGCAGTGCTAGAGTTGTGGACTTGACTGTTGGACTAGCGAGCTCCTACGAGCAGTACTTC.

The chain recombines TRBV5-1 with TRBJ2-1; tentative D call: TRBD2 (6 bases). The germline V gene has CDR1 SGHRS and CDR2 YFSETQ. CDR3 length: 16 residues. Trimming removed 0 bases at V and 4 bases at J, with 14 bases between. CDR3 amino acids: CASSLVAGYGYNEQFF. The CDR3 DNA is TGCGCCAGCAGCTTGGTCGCGGGATACGGATACAATGAGCAGTTCTTC.

A few counts support this clonotype. V and J are TRBV20-1 and TRBJ1-6; TRBD1 agrees at 8 bases. This CDR3 is 14 amino acids long. The V and J ends lost 3 bases and 9 bases, in that order; junction bases with no gene match: 7. Germline lookup yields CDR1 DFQATT and CDR2 SNEGSKA (reference sequence). The CDR3: CSASDQGASSPLHF. CDR3 in DNA: TGCAGTGCTAGTGATCAGGGGGCTAGTTCACCCCTCCACTTT.

This chain uses TRBV20-1 with TRBJ1-5; D ambiguous. The germline V gene has CDR1 DFQATT and CDR2 SNEGSKA (reference sequence). This CDR3 spans 13 amino acids. Between the trimmed V and J ends, which lost 6 bases and 9 bases, there was a span of 18 bases. The CDR3: CSARTRGLGPQHF. The CDR3 DNA follows: TGCAGTGCCAGGACCAGAGGGCTAGGGCCCCAGCATTTT.

This chain joins TRBV6-5 and TRBJ1-6; 7 bases map to TRBD1. The V gene end was trimmed by 6 bases and the J gene end by 6 bases; junction bases not matched to a gene: 8. This CDR3 is built from 15 residues. In germline, CDR1 is MNHEY, CDR2 SVGAGI. This CDR3 reads CASREGQRVNSPLHF. Written as DNA, the CDR3 is TGTGCCAGCAGGGAGGGACAGCGCGTTAATTCACCCCTCCACTTT.

J is TRBJ2-5 and V is TRBV18, with 9 bases fitting TRBD1. The DNA end favors TRBJ2-7, so the J call may be wrong. CDR1 and CDR2 (germline): KGHSH, LQKENI. The length of the CDR3 is 16 residues. CDR3 loop: CASSPPRGQGTYEQYF. CDR3 coding DNA: TGTGCCAGCTCACCACCGAGGGGACAGGGTACCTACGAGCAGTACTTC.

The chain is built from TRBV7-9 and TRBJ2-3; D gene ambiguous. Between the trimmed V and J ends, which lost 10 bases and 4 bases, there was a span of 24 bases. The CDR3 is 16 amino acids. Germline values: CDR1 SEHNR, CDR2 FQNEAQ (reference sequence). This chain's CDR3 is CAIEVPEGPIADTQYF. For the CDR3, the DNA is TGTGCCATCGAAGTGCCGGAAGGGCCGATCGCAGATACGCAGTATTTT.

Points on this clonotype: Being one base from a much bigger clone, this may be a read error. The chain links TRBV4-2 to TRBJ2-3, with D uncertain. CDR1 is LGHNA and CDR2 is YNFKEQ in the germline V gene. This CDR3 is built from 11 residues. The CDR3 protein is CAGSQADTQYF. The CDR3 nucleotides read TGTGCCGGCAGCCAAGCAGATACGCAGTATTTT.